This T cell receptor beta chain stems from a study of blood T cell repertoires in COVID-19. Study-level information: COVID-19 samples collected from the United States, Italy and Spain covered acute and convalescent phases. Sources were T cells, B-cell-depleted T cells, or PBMCs; the material itself was cDNA or gDNA.

The protocol was immunoSEQ multiplex PCR, while the TCRdb copy is restricted to in-frame clones and leaves out a portion. This table has around 330,000 clones, 70% to 90% appearing once. Participants came from 20 to 25 US areas, aged about 18 to 95 years. Recovery among Cohort 3 donors was established by two negative PCRs, clearance, or symptom resolution. The TCR sequence derives from a woman aged 40 to 55 who had recovered from COVID-19. The specimen sequenced was PBMCs or T cells enriched from blood (not recorded which).

This CDR3 reads CASSLTGTDTQYF. DNA for the CDR3: TGTGCCAGCAGTTTAACGGGGACAGATACGCAGTATTTT. This chain uses TRBV12-3 or TRBV12-4 with TRBJ2-3, with D perhaps matching TRBD2 (5 bases). The CDR3 is 13 amino acids. Trimming cost V 2 bases and J 3 bases, with 6 bases left between them.